The 9 T cell receptor beta chains below come from one sample, sequenced in a study of PD-L1 blockade in urothelial cancer. The time point is: pretreatment peripheral blood. Libraries were prepared by immunoSEQ multiplex PCR; TCRdb keeps only in-frame clonotypes and omits some of them. The sample records 50,000 to 55,000 clones, 84% being singletons. This specimen was PBMCs, taken around atezolizumab (anti-PD-L1) treatment. These receptors all come from a man in his fifties or sixties with urothelial cancer.

CDR3 coding DNA: TGCGCCAGCAGCTCCCGGGATGGGACAGGGAGGGAAGAGACCCAGTACTTC. Translated: CASSSRDGTGREETQYF. V usage is TRBV5-1 and J usage is TRBJ2-5; 9 bases are shared with TRBD1. J lost 3 bases, V lost 3 bases, and 12 bases had no gene match. The length of the CDR3 is 17 residues. The germline gives CDR1 SGHRS, CDR2 YFSETQ.

This rearrangement joins TRBV2 to TRBJ1-5; D unresolved. Germline V gene lookup returns CDR1 SNHLY and CDR2 FYNNEI. This CDR3 is built from 15 residues. V was shortened by 8 bases and J by 0 bases, with 14 bases between the two germline ends. For the CDR3, the DNA is TGTGCCAGCCAGGAACGGCTCTCTAGCAATCAGCCCCAGCATTTT. Protein sequence: CASQERLSSNQPQHF.

The chain couples TRBV18 to TRBJ1-2; 12 bases align to TRBD1. Germline V gives CDR1 KGHSH, CDR2 LQKENI. J was trimmed by 6 bases and V by 3 bases; bases with no gene match: 14. This CDR3 comprises 18 residues. CDR3 coding DNA: TGTGCCAGCTCACCCCCGCTCGGGACAGGGGGCCTAGAAGATGGCTACACCTTC. Translation gives CASSPPLGTGGLEDGYTF.

A few counts support this clone. The J gene is TRBJ1-1, the V gene TRBV2; D gene ambiguous. The CDR3 length is 11 residues. Germline values: CDR1 SNHLY, CDR2 FYNNEI. V lost 4 bases, J lost 10 bases, and 10 bases lay in between. The CDR3 region has the DNA TGTGCCAGCAGTGGTGACCAGGCAGCTTTCTTT. Translated: CASSGDQAAFF.

The chain employs TRBV10-3 and TRBJ2-7, with TRBD1 matching 11 bases. The V gene end was trimmed by 6 bases and the J gene end by 4 bases; junction bases not matched to a gene: 11. The CDR3 is 16 residues long. CDR1 and CDR2 from the germline V gene are ENHRY and SYGVKD. CDR3 protein: CAIRQGGGTGGYEQYF. The CDR3 DNA sequence: TGTGCCATCAGACAGGGAGGGGGGACAGGGGGGTACGAGCAGTACTTC.

V and J are TRBV12-5 and TRBJ1-5; 7 nucleotides line up with TRBD1. Germline CDR1 reads LGHNT; CDR2 reads FRNRAP. The V gene end was trimmed by 1 base and the J gene end by 7 bases; junction bases not matched to a gene: 4. The CDR3 is 14 residues long. CDR3 amino acids: CASGLAGQWQPQHF. The CDR3, as DNA: TGTGCTAGTGGTTTGGCGGGACAGTGGCAGCCCCAGCATTTT.

The chain carries TRBV10-3 and TRBJ2-1, with D tentatively TRBD2 (7 bases). Germline CDR1 is ENHRY and CDR2 is SYGVKD. There are 15 residues in the CDR3. Trimming shortened V by 2 bases and J by 7 bases, and 15 bases separated the two germline ends. The DNA for the CDR3 is TGTGCCATCAGTGAGCCTAGGGGGAGGGGGAATGAGCAGTTCTTC. Its translation: CAISEPRGRGNEQFF.

The genes are TRBV4-3 and TRBJ2-2, with D perhaps matching TRBD1 (5 bases). V lost 1 base and J 0 bases, leaving 9 bases between the germline ends. This CDR3 spans 16 amino acids. Germline values: CDR1 LGHNA, CDR2 YSLEER. CDR3 sequence: CASSQVTGTNTGELFF. DNA of the CDR3: TGCGCCAGCAGCCAAGTTACAGGCACGAACACCGGGGAGCTGTTTTTT.

This rearrangement joins TRBV10-2 to TRBJ1-2; a possible D gene is TRBD1 (6 bases). Trimming removed 8 bases from V and 8 bases from J, with 18 bases in between. Per the germline V gene, CDR1 is WSHSY and CDR2 is SAAADI. The CDR3 covers 13 residues. The CDR3 DNA is TGCGCCAGCCGAAGTAAAACAGGGTGGGGCTACACCTTC. Its translation: CASRSKTGWGYTF.